These 2 T cell receptor beta chains share one sample of origin, sequenced in a study of blood T cell repertoires in COVID-19. Produced via immunoSEQ multiplex PCR; TCRdb's table is partial and in-frame only. The repertoire includes roughly 200,000 clones, more than 70% of them detected once, and about 1.7% sits in the top ten. The sample taken for sequencing was peripheral blood. These receptors were collected from a man between 18 and 35 years old with active or convalescent COVID-19.

The V gene is TRBV30, the J gene TRBJ1-4, with D unclear. The CDR3 loop spans 15 amino acids. Trimming stripped 1 base from V and 5 bases from J, with 14 bases between. Germline CDR1 and CDR2: GTSNPN and SVGIG (reference sequence). The CDR3 coding sequence is TGTGCCTGGAGTGAGAGTTTGGTGCGAAATGAAAAACTGTTTTTT. Protein product: CAWSESLVRNEKLFF.

The chain carries TRBV6-1 and TRBJ2-7; D not resolved. Germline CDR1 MNHNS, CDR2 SASEGT. With 1 base removed from V and 3 bases from J, the gap between germline ends came to 10 bases. The CDR3 contains 14 residues. The CDR3, as DNA: TGTGCCAGCAGTGAAGGCCACAGCAACTACGAGCAGTACTTC. It specifies CASSEGHSNYEQYF.